This T cell receptor (beta chain) was identified in a study of shared clonotypes between healthy human individuals. Germline lookup yields CDR1 SGHRS and CDR2 YFSETQ. The CDR3 consists of 15 residues. V shed 0 bases and J shed 4 bases, with 11 bases lying between them. Sorted-subset replicate PCRs used 150 to 200 ng DNA, 25,000 to 30,000 T cell genomes. Here immunoSEQ multiplex PCR was the method, and the copy in TCRdb shows in-frame clones only, minus some. The sample holds around 2.5 million clones, 80% to 95% seen once. Those who donated, Caucasian adults without exception, all lived in Nashville, Tennessee.

The chain couples TRBV5-1 to TRBJ2-1, with D tentatively TRBD1 (7 bases). Specimen: naive CD4+ T cells from PBMCs. Noted subset: CD45RA+ positively selected. This TCR derives from a man younger than 35 in good health. Some clones in this sample may be carry-over from other donors' samples. CDR3 region: CASSLETGRYNEQFF. Written as DNA, the CDR3 is TGCGCCAGCAGCTTGGAGACAGGGAGGTACAATGAGCAGTTCTTC.